The 22 T cell receptor beta chains reported below all come from one sample, sequenced in a study of T cells in Graves' hyperthyroidism and ophthalmopathy. Amplified TCR beta CDR3 regions came from RNA transcripts. The HTBI primer set drove a first-round RT-PCR of the TCR CDR3. MiXCR was run by TCRdb on the multiplex PCR reads, yielding one entry per CDR3 protein. The sample gives roughly 740,000 distinct CDR3 sequences, roughly 17% of which show up once; under 10% is in the top ten. The sequencing input was blood. All receptors derive from a man aged 18 to 29 with Graves' hyperthyroidism.

Of note for this clonotype: At one of its ends the junction is not consistent with the germline gene, which may arise from a read error. The chain couples TRBV28 to TRBJ2-5; D ambiguous. The germline gives CDR1 MDHEN, CDR2 SYDVKM. The CDR3 totals 13 residues. The CDR3 here is CAGSPGWVETQYF. As DNA, the CDR3 is TGTGCCGGCAGCCCAGGTTGGGTGGAGACCCAGTACTTC.

This clonotype was picked up many times. The rearrangement links TRBV18 to TRBJ2-1; D perhaps matches TRBD2 (7 bases). The V end lost 0 bases, the J end lost 6 bases, and 12 bases lay between the germline ends. The CDR3 length is 15 residues. CDR1 and CDR2 (germline): KGHSH, LQKENI. CDR3 sequence: CASSPPGGGLNEQFF. In DNA, the CDR3 is TGTGCCAGCTCACCACCGGGCGGGGGCCTCAATGAGCAGTTCTTC.

This clonotype has a handful of counts. The chain links TRBV20-1 to TRBJ2-1, with TRBD1 matching 10 bases. Germline CDR1 and CDR2: DFQATT and SNEGSKA (reference sequence). This CDR3 is 16 amino acids long. The V gene end was trimmed by 0 bases and the J gene end by 6 bases; junction bases not matched to a gene: 8. CDR3 sequence: CSARDSGTGVGNEQFF. CDR3 DNA sequence: TGCAGTGCTAGAGATTCCGGGACAGGGGTTGGCAATGAGCAGTTCTTC.

This chain links TRBV19 with TRBJ2-7; the D gene is possibly TRBD1 (5 bases). V lost 6 bases and J 4 bases, leaving 16 bases between the germline ends. The CDR3 spans 14 residues. CDR1 and CDR2 from the germline V gene are LNHDA and SQIVND (reference sequence). CDR3 sequence reads: CASSGRAAGYEQYF. In DNA form, the CDR3 reads TGTGCCAGTAGCGGCAGGGCGGCTGGTTACGAGCAGTACTTC.

This clonotype was observed many times. This chain joins TRBV28 and TRBJ2-7; TRBD1 is a possible D gene (7 bases). This CDR3 comprises 14 residues. CDR1 is MDHEN and CDR2 is SYDVKM in the germline V gene. Trimming pared 3 bases from V and 3 bases from J, leaving 12 bases between. CDR3: CASSFGQGGYEQYF. DNA of the CDR3: TGTGCCAGCAGTTTTGGCCAGGGGGGCTACGAGCAGTACTTC.

This clonotype was detected only a few times. The chain couples TRBV30 to TRBJ2-1; 8 nucleotides match TRBD2. The CDR3 is 15 residues long. The germline gives CDR1 GTSNPN, CDR2 SVGIG (reference sequence). Trimming cost V 3 bases and J 8 bases; bases outside gene matches: 12. CDR3 residues: CAWSRMGSGSDEQFF. DNA of the CDR3: TGTGCCTGGAGCCGAATGGGAAGCGGGAGCGATGAGCAGTTCTTC.

This clonotype was counted at least ten times. The chain links TRBV20-1 to TRBJ2-7; 7 nucleotides match TRBD1. CDR3 length equals 13 residues. V dropped 5 bases and J dropped 0; count of bases not matched to a gene: 4. The germline V gene has CDR1 DFQATT and CDR2 SNEGSKA (reference sequence). For the CDR3, the DNA is TGCAGTGCTTGGGGACAGATCTCCTACGAGCAGTACTTC. It codes for CSAWGQISYEQYF.

Ten or more counts support this clonotype. The chain carries TRBV28 and TRBJ2-1; 9 bases align to TRBD2. The germline CDR1 and CDR2 sequences are MDHEN and SYDVKM. J was trimmed by 5 bases and V by 8 bases; bases with no gene match: 7. There are 14 residues in the CDR3. The CDR3 sequence is CASQSGRFNNEQFF. The CDR3 DNA reads as TGTGCCAGCCAGAGCGGGAGGTTCAACAATGAGCAGTTCTTC. The full variable domain, rest sourced from reference TRBV28 and TRBJ2-1, is DVKVTQSSRYLVKRTGEKVFLECVQDMDHENMFWYRQDPGLGLRLIYFSYDVKMKEKGDIPEGYSVSREKKERFSLILESASTNQTSMYLCASQSGRFNNEQFFGPGTRLTVL.

The CDR3 DNA is TGTGCCAGCAGTGCTAGACAACCCCCTAGCACAGATACGCAGTATTTT. Amino acid sequence: CASSARQPPSTDTQYF. The chain combines TRBV28 with TRBJ2-3, with D uncertain. This CDR3 contains 16 residues. V was shortened by 5 bases and J by 0 bases, with 15 bases between the two germline ends. Germline V CDR1 and CDR2: MDHEN, SYDVKM. The variable domain in full, with the rest retrieved from reference TRBV28 and TRBJ2-3, is DVKVTQSSRYLVKRTGEKVFLECVQDMDHENMFWYRQDPGLGLRLIYFSYDVKMKEKGDIPEGYSVSREKKERFSLILESASTNQTSMYLCASSARQPPSTDTQYFGPGTRLTVL.

In its sample, this clonotype was seen many times. V and J are TRBV6-2 or TRBV6-3 and TRBJ1-2, with D tentatively TRBD1 (5 bases). The CDR3 has 13 residues. CDR1 and CDR2 from the germline V gene are MNHEY and SVGEGT. V was pared by 6 bases and J by 5 bases, with 13 bases between. CDR3 sequence (DNA): TGTGCCAGCAGCCACGGGACCTCATATGGCTACACCTTC. Encoded protein: CASSHGTSYGYTF.

This chain connects TRBV15 to TRBJ1-4, with 7 bases matching TRBD1. V lost 7 bases to trimming and J lost 4 bases; unmatched junction nucleotides: 9. Germline V gene lookup returns CDR1 LNHNV and CDR2 YYDKDF (reference sequence). The CDR3 contains 15 residues. In nucleotides, the CDR3 is TGTGCCACCAAGCCGGACAGGTCTTTTAATGAAAAACTGTTTTTT. Translation gives CATKPDRSFNEKLFF.

This clonotype occurred many times. The CDR3 spells CASSSGDRGLAYEQYF. The CDR3 DNA follows: TGTGCCAGCAGTTCCGGGGACAGGGGGCTCGCCTACGAGCAGTACTTC. The gene calls are TRBV2 and TRBJ2-7; 12 positions agree with TRBD1. Germline V gene lookup returns CDR1 SNHLY and CDR2 FYNNEI. The CDR3 has 16 residues. The ends lost 5 bases at V and 2 bases at J; junction bases unmatched: 7.

This clonotype was counted only a few times. V gene TRBV7-2 combines with J gene TRBJ2-7; no clear D gene. The CDR3 spans 15 residues. Trimming removed 6 bases at V and 0 bases at J, with 15 bases between. Germline values: CDR1 SGHTA, CDR2 FQGNSA. This chain's CDR3 is CASSLTAPSSYEQYF. In DNA, the CDR3 is TGTGCCAGCAGTTTAACAGCGCCAAGCTCCTACGAGCAGTACTTC. Looking up the rest from reference TRBV7-2 and TRBJ2-7 gives the full variable domain: GAGVSQSPSNKVTEKGKDVELRCDPISGHTALYWYRQSLGQGLEFLIYFQGNSAPDKSGLPSDRFSAERTGGSVSTLTIQRTQQEDSAVYLCASSLTAPSSYEQYFGPGTRLTVT.

The rearrangement links TRBV5-1 to TRBJ2-7; D may be TRBD2 (5 bases). The germline CDR1 and CDR2 sequences are SGHRS and YFSETQ. The CDR3 extends over 11 amino acids. V gave up 4 bases and J gave up 9 bases, with 11 bases separating them. In DNA form, the CDR3 reads TGCGCCAGCAGCACCGGAGGTCCGCAGTACTTC. Amino acid sequence: CASSTGGPQYF.

This clonotype was seen only a few times. The rearrangement links TRBV29-1 to TRBJ2-1; D unclear. Germline V CDR1 and CDR2: SQVTM, ANQGSEA. Deletions cut 3 bases from V and 8 bases from J, with 14 bases between. This CDR3 spans 13 amino acids. This CDR3 is CSVDRVNWDEQFF. CDR3 bases: TGCAGCGTTGACCGGGTCAACTGGGATGAGCAGTTCTTC.

The gene calls are TRBV29-1 and TRBJ1-3; D is undetermined. CDR1 is SQVTM and CDR2 is ANQGSEA in the germline V gene. Trimming removed 7 bases at V and 1 base at J, with 11 bases between. There are 13 residues in the CDR3. Here the CDR3 reads CSAEWGSGNTIYF. Here the CDR3 DNA reads TGCAGCGCCGAATGGGGATCTGGAAACACCATATATTTT.

This clonotype was observed at least ten times. This chain links TRBV20-1 with TRBJ2-7; 7 nucleotides match TRBD2. V shed 2 bases, J shed 1 base, and the junction held 5 bases outside the gene matches. The germline CDR1 and CDR2 sequences are DFQATT and SNEGSKA (reference sequence). The CDR3 is 14 residues long. The CDR3 DNA reads as TGCAGTGCTAGATCGTCTAGCGGATCCTACGAGCAGTACTTC. This codes for CSARSSSGSYEQYF.

This chain joins TRBV20-1 and TRBJ1-1; weak D call: TRBD1 (5 bases). Per germline, CDR1 DFQATT and CDR2 SNEGSKA (reference sequence). The CDR3 spans 12 residues. Trimming removed 5 bases at V and 6 bases at J, with 13 bases between. The CDR3 coding sequence is TGCAGTGCTCCTCAGCCGGGGCCTGAAGCTTTCTTT. This encodes CSAPQPGPEAFF.

This clonotype was seen only a few times. This CDR3 reads CASSERGRGAFF. DNA for the CDR3: TGTGCCAGCAGTGAGAGGGGCAGGGGGGCTTTCTTT. The J gene is TRBJ1-1, the V gene TRBV2, with TRBD1 matching 7 bases. CDR3 length equals 12 residues. With 3 bases clipped from V and 11 bases from J, the junction kept 6 bases outside the gene matches. Per germline, CDR1 SNHLY and CDR2 FYNNEI.

This clonotype was detected ten times or more. The gene calls are TRBV20-1 and TRBJ2-1; 11 nucleotides match TRBD2. Unmatched junction bases numbered 9, after V lost 6 bases and J lost 5 bases. Germline lookup yields CDR1 DFQATT and CDR2 SNEGSKA (reference sequence). This CDR3 region has 15 residues. The DNA of the CDR3 is TGCAGTGCAAATCCGGGACTAGCGGCTCACAATGAGCAGTTCTTC. Amino acids: CSANPGLAAHNEQFF.

This clonotype appeared many times. V is TRBV2 and J is TRBJ2-3; D gene ambiguous. This CDR3 region has 13 residues. Germline-derived CDR1 and CDR2 are SNHLY and FYNNEI. V gave up 4 bases and J gave up 2 bases, with 7 bases separating them. CDR3 DNA: TGTGCCAGCAGTGTTGGGATCACAGATACGCAGTATTTT. It translates to CASSVGITDTQYF.

The sample holds many counts of this clonotype. The CDR3 spells CASRQGNYGYTF. DNA of the CDR3: TGTGCCAGCAGGCAGGGAAACTATGGCTACACCTTC. This rearrangement joins TRBV27 to TRBJ1-2, with a possible D match to TRBD1 (5 bases). CDR1 MNHEY and CDR2 SMNVEV come from the germline V gene (reference sequence). V lost 6 bases and J lost 2, with 7 bases in between. This CDR3 spans 12 amino acids.